What follows are 21 T cell receptor beta chains derived from one specimen sequenced in a study of blood T cell repertoires in COVID-19. Method: immunoSEQ multiplex PCR; TCRdb's copy keeps in-frame clones and lacks some. The repertoire has some 300,000 clones, approximately 85% of them found once; the top ten carry around 0.92%. Sequenced sample: PBMCs or T cells enriched from blood (not recorded which). These receptor sequences come from a woman under 40 who had recovered from COVID-19.

The chain uses TRBV18 and TRBJ1-4; D possibly corresponds to TRBD1 (5 bases). Germline V gene data show CDR1 as KGHSH and CDR2 as LQKENI. Trimming cost V 6 bases and J 8 bases, with 22 bases left between them. This CDR3 is 16 amino acids long. Written as DNA, the CDR3 is TGTGCCAGCTCCCCTCTGCAGGGCGCGGTTGGAGAAAAACTGTTTTTT. This translates into CASSPLQGAVGEKLFF.

The chain recombines TRBV5-4 with TRBJ1-4, with D possibly TRBD1 on 6 matching bases. The CDR3 totals 16 residues. CDR1 is SGHNT, CDR2 YYREEE, per germline (reference sequence). The V and J ends lost 5 bases and 7 bases respectively, with 21 bases between them. CDR3 loop: CASSGGGRIEGEKLFF. CDR3 coding DNA: TGTGCCAGCAGTGGCGGGGGCAGGATAGAGGGTGAAAAACTGTTTTTT.

The chain couples TRBV3-1 (or the pseudogene TRBV3-2) to TRBJ1-2; D remains unclear. V lost 1 base and J 4 bases, leaving 7 bases between the germline ends. CDR1 is LGHDT and CDR2 is YNNKEL in the germline V gene (reference sequence). This CDR3 region has 13 residues. The CDR3 DNA reads as TGTGCCAGCAGCCAAGGGGCAATCTATGGCTACACCTTC. Translated, it gives CASSQGAIYGYTF.

In DNA, the CDR3 is TGTGCCAGCAGCTTATACGGGGGGGTTCTGGGGAACACTGAAGCTTTCTTT. It encodes CASSLYGGVLGNTEAFF. The rearrangement links TRBV7-9 to TRBJ1-1, with D maybe TRBD1 (5 bases). Germline V gene sequence: CDR1 SEHNR, CDR2 FQNEAQ (reference sequence). V was trimmed by 2 bases and J by 1 base, leaving 17 bases between them. CDR3 size: 17 residues.

The chain links TRBV13 to TRBJ1-2; 7 bases line up with TRBD1. The CDR3 is 14 residues long. After removal of 3 bases from V and 7 bases from J, the junction contained 8 bases not matched to a gene. Germline CDR1 and CDR2: PRHDT and FYEKMQ (reference sequence). The CDR3 DNA is TGTGCCAGCAGCTTTCAGACAGGGAGAGGTGGCTACACCTTC. Translating it yields CASSFQTGRGGYTF.

The V gene is TRBV19, the J gene TRBJ2-7, with 8 bases matching TRBD2. With 10 bases clipped from V and 6 bases from J, the junction kept 8 bases outside the gene matches. Germline V gene data show CDR1 as LNHDA and CDR2 as SQIVND (reference sequence). CDR3 length: 12 amino acids. In nucleotides, the CDR3 is TGTGCCACCGCGGGGGGCGGGCTCGAGCAGTACTTC. Residues: CATAGGGLEQYF.

The chain has TRBV29-1 and TRBJ1-1, with TRBD1 as a possible D gene (6 bases). V lost 7 bases and J 3 bases, leaving 15 bases between the germline ends. Germline V lookup: CDR1 SQVTM, CDR2 ANQGSEA. The CDR3 runs to 13 residues. The CDR3 here is CSGQRDMDTEAFF. As DNA, the CDR3 is TGCAGCGGACAACGGGACATGGACACTGAAGCTTTCTTT. Full variable domain (missing parts from reference TRBV29-1 and TRBJ1-1): SAVISQKPSRDICQRGTSLTIQCQVDSQVTMMFWYRQQPGQSLTLIATANQGSEATYESGFVIDKFPISRPNLTFSTLTVSNMSPEDSSIYLCSGQRDMDTEAFFGQGTRLTVV.

The chain couples TRBV30 to TRBJ1-1; no clear D gene. This CDR3 has 15 amino acids. Trimming took off 3 bases at V and 7 bases at J, with 21 bases between the two ends. Germline CDR1 is GTSNPN and CDR2 is SVGIG (reference sequence). Here the CDR3 reads CAWRGRGRLRDEAFF. The CDR3 DNA follows: TGTGCCTGGAGGGGCAGAGGGAGGTTAAGGGATGAAGCTTTCTTT.

This clone appeared a single time. V usage is TRBV9 and J usage is TRBJ2-7; D uncertain. The ends were cut back, 1 base at V and 1 base at J, with 9 bases in the middle. The CDR3 is made up of 14 amino acids. From germline, CDR1 is SGDLS and CDR2 YYNGEE. CDR3 coding DNA: TGTGCCAGCAGCGTAACGGTAGCTTCCTACGAGCAGTACTTC. Its translation: CASSVTVASYEQYF.

The chain joins TRBV2 to TRBJ1-4, with TRBD1 matching 9 bases. CDR1 and CDR2 (germline): SNHLY, FYNNEI. With V trimmed by 4 bases and J by 8 bases, 5 bases remained unmatched. This CDR3 has 14 residues. CDR3 in DNA: TGTGCCAGCAGTGTGGGACAGGGTGGAGAAAAACTGTTTTTT. Translation: CASSVGQGGEKLFF. Using reference TRBV2 and TRBJ1-4 for the parts outside the CDR3, the full variable domain is EPEVTQTPSHQVTQMGQEVILRCVPISNHLYFYWYRQILGQKVEFLVSFYNNEISEKSEIFDDQFSVERPDGSNFTLKIRSTKLEDSAMYFCASSVGQGGEKLFFGSGTQLSVL.

V and J are TRBV24-1 and TRBJ1-2; 9 positions match TRBD1. The CDR3 has 18 residues. Germline CDR1 KGHDR, CDR2 SFDVKD. Trimming at V came to 4 bases and at J to 5 bases, leaving 16 bases not matched to a gene. The CDR3 DNA sequence: TGTGCCACCAGTGAAGCTGTGGGACAGGGAAAAGGCACATATGGCTACACCTTC. It encodes CATSEAVGQGKGTYGYTF.

CDR3 protein: CASSYQGWTYEQYF. CDR3 DNA: TGTGCCAGCAGTTATCAGGGGTGGACCTACGAGCAGTACTTC. This rearrangement joins TRBV6-5 to TRBJ2-7; the D gene is possibly TRBD1 (6 bases). V was shortened by 3 bases and J by 2 bases, with 11 bases between the two germline ends. This CDR3 spans 14 amino acids. Germline V gene lookup returns CDR1 MNHEY and CDR2 SVGAGI.

This clone was recorded once. This chain joins TRBV6-1 and TRBJ1-2; TRBD1 might be the D (6 bases). Trimming cost V 0 bases and J 7 bases, with 9 bases left between them. The germline V gene encodes CDR1 MNHNS and CDR2 SASEGT. The CDR3 has 13 residues. The CDR3 loop is CASSEAPGAGYTF. The DNA of the CDR3 is TGTGCCAGCAGTGAAGCGCCAGGGGCTGGCTACACCTTC.

This rearrangement joins TRBV5-3 to TRBJ1-6, with 10 bases aligning to TRBD1. TRBV5-3 is known as an ORF, though its function is uncertain. The CDR3 is 15 residues long. V was clipped by 4 bases and J by 7 bases; unmatched bases: 5. CDR3 coding DNA: TGTGCCAGAAGCATGGGACAGGGGAAGAATTCACCCCTCCACTTT. As protein: CARSMGQGKNSPLHF.

The genes are TRBV19 and TRBJ1-6; D unresolved. Trimming took off 3 bases at V and 7 bases at J, with 10 bases between the two ends. The germline V gene has CDR1 LNHDA and CDR2 SQIVND (reference sequence). This CDR3 region has 14 residues. CDR3 sequence (DNA): TGTGCCAGTAGTATTCGGGTTGTGAATTCACCCCTCCACTTT. As protein: CASSIRVVNSPLHF.

This clone came up a few times. This chain joins TRBV5-5 and TRBJ2-7, with 7 bases that match TRBD1. The CDR3 covers 14 residues. Germline CDR1 SGHKS, CDR2 YYEKEE (reference sequence). The trim removed 5 bases at V and 0 bases at J, leaving 5 bases unmatched. The CDR3 nucleotides are TGTGCCAGCAGTTCCCGGACAGGCTCCTACGAGCAGTACTTC. Translated, it gives CASSSRTGSYEQYF.

The CDR3 region has the DNA TGCGCCAGCAGGGCTACTAGCGGGAGACTGGACGAGCAGTACTTC. It is translated as CASRATSGRLDEQYF. The V gene is TRBV10-2, the J gene TRBJ2-7; TRBD2 matches 11 bases. In germline, CDR1 is WSHSY, CDR2 SAAADI. Trimming cost V 6 bases and J 5 bases; bases outside gene matches: 9. The CDR3 is made up of 15 amino acids.

The chain is built from TRBV19 and TRBJ1-2; D may be TRBD1 (6 bases). Per germline, CDR1 LNHDA and CDR2 SQIVND (reference sequence). The CDR3 contains 19 residues. Trimming left V 0 bases short and J 1 base short, with 21 bases between. The CDR3 loop is CASSIDLNGGQSINYGYTF. CDR3 nucleotide sequence: TGTGCCAGTAGTATAGATCTTAACGGCGGACAGTCTATTAACTATGGCTACACCTTC.

This clone appeared a few times. This chain connects TRBV30 to TRBJ1-2; D gene uncertain. The CDR3 contains 11 residues. Germline assignment: CDR1 GTSNPN and CDR2 SVGIG (reference sequence). The ends were cut back, 0 bases at V and 7 bases at J, with 6 bases in the middle. The CDR3 DNA follows: TGTGCCTGGAGTGTAACATCTGGCTACACCTTC. Protein sequence: CAWSVTSGYTF.

The gene calls are TRBV5-5 and TRBJ2-1; weak D call: TRBD2 (6 bases). The germline gives CDR1 SGHKS, CDR2 YYEKEE (reference sequence). With 2 bases removed from V and 7 bases from J, the gap between germline ends came to 16 bases. The CDR3 spans 15 residues. The CDR3: CASSFVAGRLNEQFF. Here the CDR3 DNA reads TGTGCCAGCAGCTTCGTGGCCGGGAGATTGAATGAGCAGTTCTTC.

The chain combines TRBV29-1 with TRBJ1-4; D is ambiguous. The CDR3 is 13 residues long. The germline V and J ends were trimmed by 3 bases and 4 bases, with 9 bases remaining between them. Germline V gene lookup returns CDR1 SQVTM and CDR2 ANQGSEA. As DNA, the CDR3 is TGCAGCGTTGACCAAGGGAGTAATGAAAAACTGTTTTTT. It codes for CSVDQGSNEKLFF.